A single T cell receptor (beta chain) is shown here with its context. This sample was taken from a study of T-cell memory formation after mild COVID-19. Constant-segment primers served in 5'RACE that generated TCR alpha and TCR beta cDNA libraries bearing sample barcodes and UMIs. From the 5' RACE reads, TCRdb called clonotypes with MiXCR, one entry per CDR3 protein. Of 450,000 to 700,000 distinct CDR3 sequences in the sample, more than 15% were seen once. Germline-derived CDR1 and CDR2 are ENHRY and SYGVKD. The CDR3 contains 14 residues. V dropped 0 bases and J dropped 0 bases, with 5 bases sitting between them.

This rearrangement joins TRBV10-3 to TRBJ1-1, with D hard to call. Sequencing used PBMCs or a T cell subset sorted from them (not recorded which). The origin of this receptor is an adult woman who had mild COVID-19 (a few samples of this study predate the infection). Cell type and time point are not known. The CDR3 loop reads CAISESELNTEAFF. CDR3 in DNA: TGTGCCATCAGTGAGTCTGAACTGAACACTGAAGCTTTCTTT.